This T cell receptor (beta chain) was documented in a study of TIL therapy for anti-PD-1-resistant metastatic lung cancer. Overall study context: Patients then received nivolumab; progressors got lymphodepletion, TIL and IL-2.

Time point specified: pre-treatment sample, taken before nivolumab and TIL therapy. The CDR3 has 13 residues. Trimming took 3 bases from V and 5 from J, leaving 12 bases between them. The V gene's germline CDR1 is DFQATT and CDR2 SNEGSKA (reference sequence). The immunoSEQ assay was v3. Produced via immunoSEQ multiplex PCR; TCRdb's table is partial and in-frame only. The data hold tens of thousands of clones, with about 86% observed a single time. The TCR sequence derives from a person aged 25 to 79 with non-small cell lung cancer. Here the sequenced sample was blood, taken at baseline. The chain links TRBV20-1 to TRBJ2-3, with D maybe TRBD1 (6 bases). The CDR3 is CSASRGTIDTQYF. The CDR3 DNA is TGCAGTGCTAGTAGGGGGACGATAGATACGCAGTATTTT.